The 30 T cell receptor beta chains listed next were all sequenced from one sample in a study of T cells in Graves' hyperthyroidism and ophthalmopathy. RNA transcripts served as the template for amplifying TCR beta CDR3 regions. During a first-round RT-PCR of the TCR CDR3, the HTBI primer set was used. TCRdb analysed the multiplex PCR reads with MiXCR anew, one entry per CDR3 protein. The sample contains around 620,000 distinct CDR3 sequences, 13% to 15% of which appear only once. Sequencing was done on a sample of blood. Receptors were obtained from a woman between 18 and 30 years old with Graves' ophthalmopathy.

This clonotype was counted ten times or more. V usage is TRBV5-1 and J usage is TRBJ1-1, with 10 bases aligning to TRBD1. The CDR3 totals 15 residues. Germline CDR1 reads SGHRS; CDR2 reads YFSETQ. The ends lost 2 bases at V and 3 bases at J; junction bases unmatched: 4. The CDR3: CASSLRQGAYTEAFF. Written as DNA, the CDR3 is TGCGCCAGCAGCTTACGACAGGGGGCCTACACTGAAGCTTTCTTT.

In its sample, this clonotype was seen many times. V is TRBV2 and J is TRBJ1-1, with unresolved D. The CDR3 has 12 amino acids. The V gene lost 4 bases and the J gene lost 1 base, with 4 bases spanning the gap. CDR1 and CDR2 from the germline V gene are SNHLY and FYNNEI. In nucleotides, the CDR3 is TGTGCCAGCAGTGTGACGAACACTGAAGCTTTCTTT. Translated, it gives CASSVTNTEAFF.

This clonotype has ten or more counts. V and J are TRBV2 and TRBJ1-5, with D tentatively TRBD1 (6 bases). Germline CDR1 and CDR2: SNHLY and FYNNEI. The CDR3 covers 18 residues. Trimming shortened V by 6 bases and J by 0 bases, and 21 bases separated the two germline ends. The CDR3 DNA reads TGTGCCAGCAGCGAATTTTCACAGGGATCCAATAGCAATCAGCCCCAGCATTTT. Its translation: CASSEFSQGSNSNQPQHF. The variable domain in full, completed from reference TRBV2 and TRBJ1-5, reads EPEVTQTPSHQVTQMGQEVILRCVPISNHLYFYWYRQILGQKVEFLVSFYNNEISEKSEIFDDQFSVERPDGSNFTLKIRSTKLEDSAMYFCASSEFSQGSNSNQPQHFGDGTRLSIL.

This clonotype was counted between two and nine times. This chain joins TRBV6-1 and TRBJ2-2; 12 bases match TRBD1. The V and J ends lost 8 bases and 0 bases, in that order; junction bases with no gene match: 10. CDR1 is MNHNS, CDR2 SASEGT, per germline. The CDR3 sequence is 18 residues long. CDR3 nucleotides: TGTGCCAGCGACCTGGGACAGGGGGCGATTTCGAACACCGGGGAGCTGTTTTTT. Translating gives CASDLGQGAISNTGELFF.

V is TRBV18 and J is TRBJ1-2, with D unresolved. The CDR3 is made up of 17 amino acids. Trimming stripped 3 bases from V and 5 bases from J, with 22 bases between. Germline V CDR1 and CDR2: KGHSH, LQKENI. The CDR3 bases are TGTGCCAGCTCACCCCTTGCGTCGGATAGCTCGTCTTATGGCTACACCTTC. The encoded protein is CASSPLASDSSSYGYTF.

The table lists this clonotype with many counts. V is TRBV20-1 and J is TRBJ1-2; TRBD1 might be the D (6 bases). Trimming removed 8 bases from V and 4 bases from J, with 20 bases in between. The CDR3 sequence is 14 residues long. Germline assignment: CDR1 DFQATT and CDR2 SNEGSKA (reference sequence). CDR3 residues: CSTPERVGGYGYTF. DNA of the CDR3: TGCAGTACCCCCGAACGCGTAGGGGGCTATGGCTACACCTTC.

This clonotype was seen ten or more times. The J gene is TRBJ1-4, the V gene TRBV2; D uncertain. Deletions cut 2 bases from V and 4 bases from J, with 11 bases between. Germline CDR1 SNHLY, CDR2 FYNNEI. The length of the CDR3 is 15 residues. CDR3 DNA sequence: TGTGCCAGCAGTGAAAGGAGGACCCTTAATGAAAAACTGTTTTTT. Translating gives CASSERRTLNEKLFF.

This clonotype occurred once. A much bigger clone sits one base away, suggesting this may be a read error. The chain couples TRBV11-2 to TRBJ2-7, with D maybe TRBD2 (6 bases). The CDR3 loop spans 12 amino acids. Germline V gives CDR1 SGHAT, CDR2 FQNNGV. V shed 9 bases and J shed 7 bases, with 16 bases lying between them. The CDR3 spells CASSGGKEEQYF. Written as DNA, the CDR3 is TGTGCCAGTAGTGGCGGGAAAGAAGAGCAGTACTTC. Filled out from reference TRBV11-2 and TRBJ2-7, the complete variable domain reads EAGVAQSPRYKIIEKRQSVAFWCNPISGHATLYWYQQILGQGPKLLIQFQNNGVVDDSQLPKDRFSAERLKGVDSTLKIQPAKLEDSAVYLCASSGGKEEQYFGPGTRLTVT.

The CDR3 nucleotides are TGTGCCAGCAGCTTGGAAGCGGGAGGCGGCACAGATACGCAGTATTTT. It codes for CASSLEAGGGTDTQYF. This chain uses TRBV11-3 with TRBJ2-3, with TRBD2 matching 9 bases. The V and J ends lost 3 bases and 1 base, in that order; junction bases with no gene match: 5. The CDR3 has 16 amino acids. CDR1 and CDR2 from the germline V gene are SGHNT and YENEEA.

Only a few counts were recorded for this clonotype. The chain is built from TRBV4-1 and TRBJ2-7; 10 bases agree with TRBD2. Germline-derived CDR1 and CDR2 are MGHRA and YSYEKL. V gave up 4 bases and J gave up 4 bases; unmatched junction bases: 7. The CDR3 runs to 15 residues. The CDR3 loop reads CASSPAGTSEYEQYF. CDR3 bases: TGCGCCAGCAGCCCCGCCGGGACTAGCGAATACGAGCAGTACTTC.

The chain joins TRBV6-5 to TRBJ1-5; D gene uncertain. Germline V gives CDR1 MNHEY, CDR2 SVGAGI. V was cut by 0 bases and J by 0 bases, with 21 bases left in between. The CDR3 runs to 20 residues. This CDR3 reads CASSYSSTASPDDSNQPQHF. For the CDR3, the DNA is TGTGCCAGCAGTTACTCGTCGACTGCCTCTCCGGATGATAGCAATCAGCCCCAGCATTTT.

In its sample, this clonotype was seen many times. This chain links TRBV3-1 with TRBJ1-1; D is undetermined. CDR3 length: 14 residues. Trimming shortened V by 4 bases and J by 3 bases, and 12 bases separated the two germline ends. The germline CDR1 and CDR2 sequences are LGHDT and YNNKEL (reference sequence). The CDR3 region has the DNA TGTGCCAGCAGCCTAGGACGGCCCCACACTGAAGCTTTCTTT. This gives the protein CASSLGRPHTEAFF.

This clonotype was counted at least ten times. V is TRBV7-9 and J is TRBJ1-2; D remains ambiguous. V lost 0 bases to trimming and J lost 0 bases, with 2 bases between them. CDR3 length: 13 amino acids. Germline-derived CDR1 and CDR2 are SEHNR and FQNEAQ (reference sequence). For the CDR3, the DNA is TGTGCCAGCAGCTTAGCTACTAACTATGGCTACACCTTC. Its protein is CASSLATNYGYTF. The full variable domain, in which reference TRBV7-9 and TRBJ1-2 provide the parts outside the CDR3, is DTGVSQNPRHKITKRGQNVTFRCDPISEHNRLYWYRQTLGQGPEFLTYFQNEAQLEKSRLLSDRFSAERPKGSFSTLEIQRTEQGDSAMYLCASSLATNYGYTFGSGTRLTVV.

This clonotype was found many times. The chain uses TRBV29-1 and TRBJ2-7; D is possibly TRBD1 (6 bases). The CDR3 contains 14 residues. The germline V gene has CDR1 SQVTM and CDR2 ANQGSEA. The V end was cut by 3 bases, the J end by 3 bases, with 15 bases between. This CDR3 reads CSVERTVVFYEQYF. As DNA, the CDR3 is TGCAGCGTTGAGAGGACAGTTGTTTTCTACGAGCAGTACTTC.

This clonotype was counted at least ten times. The chain is built from TRBV7-2 and TRBJ1-2; 8 bases align to TRBD1. The CDR3 extends over 16 amino acids. The germline CDR1 and CDR2 sequences are SGHTA and FQGNSA. The junction had 4 bases not matched to a gene; V was cut back by 1 base and J by 0 bases. The CDR3 nucleotides read TGTGCCAGCAGCTTAGGAGGGACAGGAGCTAACTATGGCTACACCTTC. Translating gives CASSLGGTGANYGYTF. Based on the CDR3 plus reference TRBV7-2 and TRBJ1-2, the full variable domain is GAGVSQSPSNKVTEKGKDVELRCDPISGHTALYWYRQSLGQGLEFLIYFQGNSAPDKSGLPSDRFSAERTGGSVSTLTIQRTQQEDSAVYLCASSLGGTGANYGYTFGSGTRLTVV.

This clonotype was counted only a few times. Written as DNA, the CDR3 is TGCGCCAGCAGCCAGACCCGCCCGGGGGCCGACGAGCAGTACTTC. Translation: CASSQTRPGADEQYF. The chain has TRBV4-1 and TRBJ2-7; either TRBD1 or TRBD2 may supply D (6 bases each). This CDR3 is 15 amino acids long. Trimming removed 3 bases from V and 5 bases from J, with 17 bases in between. In germline, CDR1 is MGHRA, CDR2 YSYEKL.

This clonotype was counted a few times. This chain uses TRBV30 with TRBJ2-5, with D hard to call. This CDR3 spans 17 amino acids. CDR1 and CDR2 (germline): GTSNPN, SVGIG (reference sequence). The germline V and J ends were trimmed by 0 bases and 1 base, with 18 bases remaining between them. The CDR3 loop is CAWSVKVLVRLQETQYF. The CDR3, as DNA: TGTGCCTGGAGTGTAAAGGTTCTGGTCAGACTCCAAGAGACCCAGTACTTC.

Ten or more counts support this clonotype. V and J are TRBV7-9 and TRBJ2-1, with D hard to call. Germline CDR1 is SEHNR and CDR2 is FQNEAQ (reference sequence). The CDR3 is 14 residues long. V was shortened by 2 bases and J by 5 bases, with 10 bases between the two germline ends. The CDR3 reads CASSLIAPDNEQFF. DNA of the CDR3: TGTGCCAGCAGCTTAATTGCACCCGACAATGAGCAGTTCTTC.

Only a few counts were recorded for this clonotype. The chain joins TRBV7-8 to TRBJ2-7; D is tentatively TRBD1 or TRBD2 (5 bases each). CDR1 is SGHVS and CDR2 is FQNEAQ in the germline V gene. V gave up 3 bases and J gave up 1 base, with 13 bases separating them. CDR3 size: 15 residues. As DNA, the CDR3 is TGTGCCAGCAGCTTTCACCGGGACCTTTCCTACGAGCAGTACTTC. It yields the protein CASSFHRDLSYEQYF.

This clonotype has at least ten counts. The chain recombines TRBV27 with TRBJ1-5; the D gene is possibly TRBD1 (5 bases). The CDR3 runs to 17 residues. V lost 2 bases, J lost 0 bases, and 14 bases lay in between. CDR1 is MNHEY, CDR2 SMNVEV, per germline (reference sequence). The CDR3 spells CASSLVGTAYSNQPQHF. The DNA for the CDR3 is TGTGCCAGCAGTTTAGTAGGGACGGCCTATAGCAATCAGCCCCAGCATTTT.

This clonotype was counted between two and nine times. The gene calls are TRBV11-2 and TRBJ2-1, with unresolved D. Germline V gene sequence: CDR1 SGHAT, CDR2 FQNNGV. The CDR3 is 16 residues long. Deletions cut 1 base from V and 7 bases from J, with 17 bases between. In nucleotides, the CDR3 is TGTGCCAGCAGCTTAGCGTTCAGCAGGTCGAGGAATGAGCAGTTCTTC. This gives the protein CASSLAFSRSRNEQFF.

A few counts support this clonotype. Germline and junction disagree at one end, which may indicate a read error. This chain connects TRBV7-7 to TRBJ2-1, with D perhaps matching TRBD1 (5 bases). CDR3 size: 15 residues. Per germline, CDR1 SSHAT and CDR2 FNYEAQ (reference sequence). The CDR3 protein is CASSLGPKGNNEQFF. In DNA form, the CDR3 reads TGTGCTAGCAGCTTAGGGCCGAAGGGGAACAATGAGCAGTTCTTC.

This clonotype turned up a few times. The chain has TRBV4-3 and TRBJ1-4; 10 bases are shared with TRBD1. Germline V gene data show CDR1 as LGHNA and CDR2 as YSLEER. The CDR3 has 15 amino acids. Germline trimming cut 2 bases from V and 6 bases from J; bases unmatched to any gene: 3. The DNA for the CDR3 is TGCGCCAGCAGCCAAAAAGGACAGGGGGATGAAAAACTGTTTTTT. It translates to CASSQKGQGDEKLFF.

The J gene is TRBJ2-1, the V gene TRBV6-6; 12 bases agree with TRBD2. Germline V gives CDR1 MNHNY, CDR2 SVGAGI (reference sequence). This CDR3 comprises 18 residues. The V gene end was trimmed by 2 bases and the J gene end by 3 bases; junction bases not matched to a gene: 8. CDR3 DNA: TGTGCCAGCAGTTACCGACTAGCGGGAGTGTCCATCTACAATGAGCAGTTCTTC. Translation gives CASSYRLAGVSIYNEQFF.

This clonotype was seen repeatedly, ten times or more. The chain has TRBV11-2 and TRBJ2-3; D is unresolved. Germline loops: CDR1 SGHAT, CDR2 FQNNGV. Trimming pared 6 bases from V and 2 bases from J, leaving 6 bases between. The CDR3 loop spans 12 amino acids. The CDR3 coding sequence is TGTGCCAGCAGGGATTACACAGATACGCAGTATTTT. Its protein product is CASRDYTDTQYF. Using reference TRBV11-2 and TRBJ2-3 for the parts outside the CDR3, the full variable domain is EAGVAQSPRYKIIEKRQSVAFWCNPISGHATLYWYQQILGQGPKLLIQFQNNGVVDDSQLPKDRFSAERLKGVDSTLKIQPAKLEDSAVYLCASRDYTDTQYFGPGTRLTVL.

With regard to this clonotype: Since a much larger clone is just one base distant, this may be a read error. The chain employs TRBV29-1 and TRBJ1-5; 7 bases fit TRBD1. This CDR3 has 15 residues. Germline V lookup: CDR1 SQVTM, CDR2 ANQGSEA. V was pared by 4 bases and J by 3 bases, with 9 bases of the junction left unmatched. The CDR3 is CSVATGATNNQPQHF. For the CDR3, the DNA is TGCAGCGTTGCCACAGGGGCCACTAACAATCAGCCCCAGCATTTT. The full variable domain, completed using reference TRBV29-1 and TRBJ1-5, is SAVISQKPSRDICQRGTSLTIQCQVDSQVTMMFWYRQQPGQSLTLIATANQGSEATYESGFVIDKFPISRPNLTFSTLTVSNMSPEDSSIYLCSVATGATNNQPQHFGDGTRLSIL.

This clonotype was detected ten times or more. The chain joins TRBV20-1 to TRBJ2-7, with 8 bases matching TRBD2. CDR1 DFQATT and CDR2 SNEGSKA come from the germline V gene (reference sequence). V lost 3 bases to trimming and J lost 4 bases; unmatched junction nucleotides: 11. CDR3 size: 15 residues. The CDR3 region is CSASSPGGRYYEQYF. The CDR3 region has the DNA TGCAGTGCTAGTAGCCCCGGCGGGAGGTATTACGAGCAGTACTTC.

This clonotype showed up just a few times. This rearrangement joins TRBV6-1 to TRBJ1-5; tentative D call: TRBD1 (5 bases). The germline gives CDR1 MNHNS, CDR2 SASEGT. This CDR3 region has 18 residues. V was cut by 5 bases and J by 9 bases, with 29 bases left in between. CDR3 coding DNA: TGTGCCAGCAGTCCGACGGGGGGATGGACGGGGGATTTACGGCCCCAGCATTTT. Protein: CASSPTGGWTGDLRPQHF.

This clonotype was recorded at least ten times. This chain joins TRBV28 and TRBJ2-7; tentative D call: TRBD2 (5 bases). Germline lookup yields CDR1 MDHEN and CDR2 SYDVKM. The V and J ends lost 3 bases and 2 bases respectively, with 20 bases between them. CDR3 length: 17 residues. This chain's CDR3 is CASSFFLRGSRPYEQYF. The CDR3 DNA is TGTGCCAGCAGTTTTTTCTTACGGGGATCCCGTCCCTACGAGCAGTACTTC.

Ten or more counts support this clonotype. The chain joins TRBV28 to TRBJ2-7, with a possible D match to TRBD1 (6 bases). The V end was cut by 6 bases, the J end by 7 bases, with 19 bases between. CDR1 is MDHEN and CDR2 is SYDVKM in the germline V gene. The CDR3 runs to 14 residues. The CDR3 loop is CASSRSRGIEEQYF. The CDR3, as DNA: TGTGCCAGCAGCCGGAGCAGGGGAATCGAGGAGCAGTACTTC.